This T cell receptor (beta chain) was obtained from a study of T-cell reconstitution after alpha-beta-depleted transplantation in children. Study-wide findings and caveats: Once a year had passed after transplant, T-cell counts and diversity came mostly from newly produced T cells.

A library of TCRbeta sequences, prepared with unique molecular identifiers, was generated. Each CDR3 protein gets one entry after TCRdb re-called the PCR reads with MiXCR. There are about a million distinct CDR3 sequences in the sample; roughly 29% occur only once, and roughly 27% lies in the top ten. Germline CDR1 reads LGHNA; CDR2 reads YNFKEQ. The J segment lost 4 bases and the V segment lost 2 bases, leaving 7 bases of the junction unmatched. The CDR3 has 17 residues. A note on this clonotype: Its specificity is not known.

The chain has TRBV4-2 and TRBJ2-1, with 11 nucleotides matching TRBD2. The material sequenced was PBMCs, mostly from graft donor cells, taken 360 days after TCRalphabeta/CD19-depleted stem cell transplant. This receptor was taken from a boy less than two years old who had a stem cell transplant for SCID, so the T cells may come from the graft donor. CDR3 sequence reads: CASSQFSSGGQYNEQFF. The CDR3 DNA reads as TGTGCCAGCAGCCAATTCTCTAGCGGGGGGCAATACAATGAGCAGTTCTTC.